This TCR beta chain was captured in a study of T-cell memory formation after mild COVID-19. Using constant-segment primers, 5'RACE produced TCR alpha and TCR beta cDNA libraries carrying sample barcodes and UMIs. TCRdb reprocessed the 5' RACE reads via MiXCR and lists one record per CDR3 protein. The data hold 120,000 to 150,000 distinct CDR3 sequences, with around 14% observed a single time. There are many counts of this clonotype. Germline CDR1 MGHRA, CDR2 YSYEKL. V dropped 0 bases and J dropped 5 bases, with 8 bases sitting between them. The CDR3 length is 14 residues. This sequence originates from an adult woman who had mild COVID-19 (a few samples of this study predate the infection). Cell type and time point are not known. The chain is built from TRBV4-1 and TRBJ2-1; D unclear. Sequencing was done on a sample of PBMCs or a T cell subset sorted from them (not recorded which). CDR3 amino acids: CASSQDPIHNEQFF. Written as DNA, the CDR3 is TGCGCCAGCAGCCAAGACCCGATTCACAATGAGCAGTTCTTC.